This is a list of T cell receptor beta chains from one sample in a study of identifying expanded T cells in peripheral blood. The data were produced by immunoSEQ multiplex PCR, yet TCRdb's version contains in-frame clones alone and is incomplete. The sample records 100,000 to 150,000 clones, 70% to 90% being singletons. Sequences were obtained from blood. These receptors came from a person between 18 and 75 years old in good health. Both conserved end residues are trimmed from each CDR3.

>TRBV10-1|TRBJ1-3
ASTSGEAGNTIY
>TRBV18|TRBJ1-6
ASSRDRSPLH
>TRBV5-4|TRBJ2-5
AEAGGLQETQY
>TRBV7-9|TRBJ1-1
ASSWAWENTEAF
>TRBV6-1|TRBJ1-4
ASSESAQRNEKLF
>TRBV5-8|TRBJ1-6
ASSPRVDSPLH
>TRBV18|TRBJ2-5
ASSPGGQGQQETQY
>TRBV5-1|TRBJ2-1
ASSSDSGSEQF
>TRBV7-8|TRBJ1-5
ASSLEGGFGNQPQH
>TRBV5-1|TRBJ2-5
ASSQTRQETQY
>TRBV15|TRBJ1-4
ATSAGERGLVKLF
>TRBV6-1|TRBJ1-1
ASSEPGQLMNTEAF
>TRBV4-1|TRBJ1-1
ASSPLSKGGQGMNTEAF
>TRBV4-1|TRBJ2-4
ASSHPGLAGGPSKNIQY
>TRBV20-1|TRBJ2-7
SAPGPGEQY
>TRBV14|TRBJ1-2
ASSQQPPAGYT
>TRBV27|TRBJ2-1
ASSLSFPSGGNNEQF
>TRBV6-5|TRBJ2-3
ASSYSRGGTDTQY
>TRBV10-1|TRBJ2-3
ASSGPTDTQY
>TRBV30|TRBJ2-7
AWSVGKYEQY
>TRBV28|TRBJ1-2
ASSSRTRGYT
>TRBV12-2|TRBJ1-6
ASRLGPAGALH
>TRBV27|TRBJ1-1
ASRQWRNTEAF
>TRBV6-1|TRBJ2-7
ASSFRLYSYEQY
>TRBV6-5|TRBJ2-7
ASRYTRETYEQY
>TRBV19|TRBJ2-1
ASSNMRGANEQF
>TRBV6-4|TRBJ1-6
ASSLRGPPNNSPLH
>TRBV27|TRBJ2-1
ASSWGGTYNEQF
>TRBV7-2|TRBJ1-1
ASSRRYPTEAF
>TRBV11-3|TRBJ1-5
ASSLYDSQGNQPQH
>TRBV5-4|TRBJ2-5
ASSLRTSGGEETQY
>TRBV6-6|TRBJ2-3
ASTRTSGGPTDTQY
>TRBV5-3|TRBJ2-3
ARRPGQGWFIDTQY
>TRBV19|TRBJ1-5
ASRGTSNQPQH
>TRBV14|TRBJ1-2
ASSQDSLSGT
>TRBV25-1|TRBJ2-1
ASSGRYRGRNNEQF
>TRBV18|TRBJ2-7
ASSLQGPSYGEQY
>TRBV10-2|TRBJ2-5
ASSDSGASY
>TRBV9|TRBJ2-5
AQEGGETQY
>TRBV7-7|TRBJ2-3
ASSPPGGEQY
>TRBV2|TRBJ2-7
ASNPASYEQY
>TRBV7-2|TRBJ1-4
ASTRDFHEKLF
>TRBV27|TRBJ2-6
ASSLRQSGANVLT
>TRBV6-5|TRBJ2-6
ASSYSRGSVLT
>TRBV6-5|TRBJ1-4
ASSYSGAEGEKLF
>TRBV7-2|TRBJ1-2
ASSLLASGGYGYT
>TRBV27|TRBJ2-3
ASSIAGGDTQY
>TRBV5-1|TRBJ2-7
ASSLAGLAGVEQY
>TRBV7-8|TRBJ1-1
ASSLGGLTEAF
>TRBV9|TRBJ2-5
ASSRILTPGTQETQY
>TRBV11-2|TRBJ1-1
ASSFKTGGNTEAF
>TRBV7-3|TRBJ2-3
ASSLLVTDTQY
>TRBV30|TRBJ1-4
AWNSGRATNEKLF
>TRBV7-2|TRBJ2-1
ASSVPSGEKF
>TRBV6-6|TRBJ2-7
ASRIDLGEEQY